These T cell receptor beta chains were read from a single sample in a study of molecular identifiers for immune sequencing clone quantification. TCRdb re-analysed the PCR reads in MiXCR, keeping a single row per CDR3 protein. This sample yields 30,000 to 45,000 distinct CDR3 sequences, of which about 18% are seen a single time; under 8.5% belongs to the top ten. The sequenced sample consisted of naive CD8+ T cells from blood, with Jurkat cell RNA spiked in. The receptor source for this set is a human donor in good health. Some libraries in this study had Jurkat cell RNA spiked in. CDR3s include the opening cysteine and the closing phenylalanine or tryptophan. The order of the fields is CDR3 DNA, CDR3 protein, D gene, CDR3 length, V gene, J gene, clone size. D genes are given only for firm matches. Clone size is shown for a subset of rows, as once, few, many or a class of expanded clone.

cdr3_nt: TGTGCCAGCAGCTTAGGAGGTGGGGTCTCCGATACGCAGTATTTT
cdr3_aa: CASSLGGGVSDTQYF
d_call: -
cdr3_length: 15
v_call: TRBV7-6
j_call: TRBJ2-3
clone_size: few

cdr3_nt: TGTGCCAGCAGCCAAGATAGGTGGACAGCTAGCACAGATACGCAGTATTTT
cdr3_aa: CASSQDRWTASTDTQYF
d_call: -
cdr3_length: 17
v_call: TRBV14
j_call: TRBJ2-3
clone_size: many

cdr3_nt: TGTGCCAGTCGTAACGGACCCTACGAGCAGTACTTC
cdr3_aa: CASRNGPYEQYF
d_call: -
cdr3_length: 12
v_call: TRBV6-1
j_call: TRBJ2-7
clone_size: few

cdr3_nt: TGTGCCAGCCCGAGGAGCAGCTACAATGAGCAGTTCTTC
cdr3_aa: CASPRSSYNEQFF
d_call: -
cdr3_length: 13
v_call: TRBV28
j_call: TRBJ2-1
clone_size: -

cdr3_nt: TGTGCCAGCAGCCCAGAACTTCTAGAAATTACCTACAATGAGCAGTTCTTC
cdr3_aa: CASSPELLEITYNEQFF
d_call: -
cdr3_length: 17
v_call: TRBV9
j_call: TRBJ2-1
clone_size: once

cdr3_nt: TGTGCCAGCAGCACCGGGGCTAGCGGGAGGAGTTCCTACAATGAGCAGTTCTTC
cdr3_aa: CASSTGASGRSSYNEQFF
d_call: TRBD2
cdr3_length: 18
v_call: TRBV7-9
j_call: TRBJ2-1
clone_size: -

cdr3_nt: TGTGCCAGCAGCTTAGGGTCGAGCTCTGGAAACACCATATATTTT
cdr3_aa: CASSLGSSSGNTIYF
d_call: -
cdr3_length: 15
v_call: TRBV7-9
j_call: TRBJ1-3
clone_size: -

cdr3_nt: TGTGCCAGCCGCCCTCCGAGCTCCTACGAGCAGTACTTC
cdr3_aa: CASRPPSSYEQYF
d_call: -
cdr3_length: 13
v_call: TRBV12-3/TRBV12-4
j_call: TRBJ2-7
clone_size: many

cdr3_nt: TGCAGTGCGAGAGGTGGGACAATCTCCTACAATGAGCAGTTCTTC
cdr3_aa: CSARGGTISYNEQFF
d_call: -
cdr3_length: 15
v_call: TRBV20-1
j_call: TRBJ2-1
clone_size: many

cdr3_nt: TGTGCCAGCAGCTTAGGGACAGGGCCTGGGGCCAACGTCCTGACTTTC
cdr3_aa: CASSLGTGPGANVLTF
d_call: TRBD1
cdr3_length: 16
v_call: TRBV7-8
j_call: TRBJ2-6
clone_size: -

cdr3_nt: TGTGCCACCAGCAGTGACGAGGGTGCGGGGCGCGCCGGGGAGCTGTTTTTT
cdr3_aa: CATSSDEGAGRAGELFF
d_call: -
cdr3_length: 17
v_call: TRBV15
j_call: TRBJ2-2
clone_size: many

cdr3_nt: TGCAGTGCTAGAGATTGGGGTCATGAGCAGTTCTTC
cdr3_aa: CSARDWGHEQFF
d_call: -
cdr3_length: 12
v_call: TRBV20-1
j_call: TRBJ2-1
clone_size: many

cdr3_nt: TGCGCCAGCAGCGATCCTCGACTGCTCCCCGGGTCCAATGAGCAGTTCTTC
cdr3_aa: CASSDPRLLPGSNEQFF
d_call: -
cdr3_length: 17
v_call: TRBV5-1
j_call: TRBJ2-1
clone_size: many

cdr3_nt: TGTGCCAGCAATAAGAACGGCAGGCCGTCCTACGAGCAGTACTTC
cdr3_aa: CASNKNGRPSYEQYF
d_call: -
cdr3_length: 15
v_call: TRBV7-9
j_call: TRBJ2-7
clone_size: -

cdr3_nt: TGTGCCACCAGCACCGAGACAGGTCCAGGCACAGATACGCAGTATTTT
cdr3_aa: CATSTETGPGTDTQYF
d_call: -
cdr3_length: 16
v_call: TRBV15
j_call: TRBJ2-3
clone_size: many

cdr3_nt: TGTGCCAGCAGTTCGGGACAGAGAGAAGAGACCCAGTACTTC
cdr3_aa: CASSSGQREETQYF
d_call: TRBD1
cdr3_length: 14
v_call: TRBV12-3/TRBV12-4
j_call: TRBJ2-5
clone_size: few

cdr3_nt: TGCGCCAGCAGCCACGGGACAGGGAACTATGGCTACACCTTC
cdr3_aa: CASSHGTGNYGYTF
d_call: TRBD1
cdr3_length: 14
v_call: TRBV4-3
j_call: TRBJ1-2
clone_size: many

cdr3_nt: TGTGCCAGCAGCTTAGATAGGGGAGCGGGAGGGTTGGAGACCCAGTACTTC
cdr3_aa: CASSLDRGAGGLETQYF
d_call: TRBD2
cdr3_length: 17
v_call: TRBV7-8
j_call: TRBJ2-5
clone_size: -

cdr3_nt: TGCGCCAGCAGCCCTCCGGAAAAGGGAACGCAGTATTTT
cdr3_aa: CASSPPEKGTQYF
d_call: -
cdr3_length: 13
v_call: TRBV5-1
j_call: TRBJ2-3
clone_size: many

cdr3_nt: TGTGCCAGCACCCCTCGGGTTAGAGAGCAGTTCTTC
cdr3_aa: CASTPRVREQFF
d_call: -
cdr3_length: 12
v_call: TRBV12-3/TRBV12-4
j_call: TRBJ2-1
clone_size: many

cdr3_nt: TGTGCCTCCCAGCAGGAGGGCAATCAGCCCCAGCATTTT
cdr3_aa: CASQQEGNQPQHF
d_call: -
cdr3_length: 13
v_call: TRBV12-3/TRBV12-4
j_call: TRBJ1-5
clone_size: -

cdr3_nt: TGTGCCAGCCCGCCCTTGGACAGTACTAACACAGATACGCAGTATTTT
cdr3_aa: CASPPLDSTNTDTQYF
d_call: -
cdr3_length: 16
v_call: TRBV18
j_call: TRBJ2-3
clone_size: few

cdr3_nt: TGCGCCAGCAGCCCAGGTCACAGGGAAGAGACCCAGTACTTC
cdr3_aa: CASSPGHREETQYF
d_call: -
cdr3_length: 14
v_call: TRBV5-1
j_call: TRBJ2-5
clone_size: many

cdr3_nt: TGTGCCAGCAGTTCGGGAAGGCCAGATGGCTACGCCTTC
cdr3_aa: CASSSGRPDGYAF
d_call: -
cdr3_length: 13
v_call: TRBV27
j_call: TRBJ1-2
clone_size: -

cdr3_nt: TGTGCCAGCAGCTTAGCGCCAACTACAATCGAAAAACTGTTTTTT
cdr3_aa: CASSLAPTTIEKLFF
d_call: -
cdr3_length: 15
v_call: TRBV7-9
j_call: TRBJ1-4
clone_size: many

cdr3_nt: TGTGCCAGCAGCTGGGGGACTGGAGACTACGAGCAGTACTTC
cdr3_aa: CASSWGTGDYEQYF
d_call: -
cdr3_length: 14
v_call: TRBV5-6
j_call: TRBJ2-7
clone_size: many

cdr3_nt: TGTGCCAGCATCTACGACAGGGTGAGCTCCTACGAGCAGTACTTC
cdr3_aa: CASIYDRVSSYEQYF
d_call: TRBD1
cdr3_length: 15
v_call: TRBV7-9
j_call: TRBJ2-7
clone_size: -

cdr3_nt: TGTGCCAGCAGCCCGACAGGGGGCCCGGAGACCCAGTACTTC
cdr3_aa: CASSPTGGPETQYF
d_call: TRBD1
cdr3_length: 14
v_call: TRBV6-5
j_call: TRBJ2-5
clone_size: few

cdr3_nt: TGTGCCAGCAGCTTATACGGGAGCGCCACCTACGAGCAGTACTTC
cdr3_aa: CASSLYGSATYEQYF
d_call: -
cdr3_length: 15
v_call: TRBV11-2
j_call: TRBJ2-7
clone_size: -

cdr3_nt: TGTGCCAGCAGTCACAGGGGCCGTAGCTCCTACAATGAGCAGTTCTTC
cdr3_aa: CASSHRGRSSYNEQFF
d_call: TRBD1
cdr3_length: 16
v_call: TRBV6-2/TRBV6-3
j_call: TRBJ2-1
clone_size: many

cdr3_nt: TGTGCCAGCAGCTTAGGCCAGGGGTGGAATGAGCAGTTCTTC
cdr3_aa: CASSLGQGWNEQFF
d_call: -
cdr3_length: 14
v_call: TRBV7-2
j_call: TRBJ2-1
clone_size: many

cdr3_nt: TGTGCCAGCAGTTTAATCGCGGCGAACACCGGGGAGCTGTTTTTT
cdr3_aa: CASSLIAANTGELFF
d_call: -
cdr3_length: 15
v_call: TRBV28
j_call: TRBJ2-2
clone_size: many

cdr3_nt: TGTGCCAGCAGCGTAGGACCAGCGGGAGGCTTACAACCCGCTCGGTCTGGGGCCAACGTCCTGACTTTC
cdr3_aa: CASSVGPAGGLQPARSGANVLTF
d_call: TRBD2
cdr3_length: 23
v_call: TRBV9
j_call: TRBJ2-6
clone_size: many

cdr3_nt: TGTGCCAGCAGCCCCGATATTAGCGGGCCCTACAATGAGCAGTTCTTC
cdr3_aa: CASSPDISGPYNEQFF
d_call: TRBD2
cdr3_length: 16
v_call: TRBV11-2
j_call: TRBJ2-1
clone_size: -

cdr3_nt: TGTGCCAGCAGACCCCCGGGACTAAGTTTATACGAGCAGTACTTC
cdr3_aa: CASRPPGLSLYEQYF
d_call: TRBD2
cdr3_length: 15
v_call: TRBV6-2/TRBV6-3
j_call: TRBJ2-7
clone_size: few

cdr3_nt: TGTGCCAGCAGTGAATTGGCAGCAACCCTAGAATATGGCTACACCTTC
cdr3_aa: CASSELAATLEYGYTF
d_call: -
cdr3_length: 16
v_call: TRBV6-1
j_call: TRBJ1-2
clone_size: many

cdr3_nt: TGTGCCAGCAGCTTGGGCTCTAGCGGGAGCGAGGATACGCAGTATTTT
cdr3_aa: CASSLGSSGSEDTQYF
d_call: TRBD2
cdr3_length: 16
v_call: TRBV13
j_call: TRBJ2-3
clone_size: many

cdr3_nt: TGTGCCAGCTCAGACATGGACGGAGACCAAGAGACCCAGTACTTC
cdr3_aa: CASSDMDGDQETQYF
d_call: -
cdr3_length: 15
v_call: TRBV18
j_call: TRBJ2-5
clone_size: few

cdr3_nt: TGTGCCAGCAGCGTAGCGCCAGGGGGAAGCTACGAGCAGTACTTC
cdr3_aa: CASSVAPGGSYEQYF
d_call: TRBD1
cdr3_length: 15
v_call: TRBV9
j_call: TRBJ2-7
clone_size: many

cdr3_nt: TGTGCCAGCAGCGTACATCGGACGGATACCTACGAGCAGTACTTC
cdr3_aa: CASSVHRTDTYEQYF
d_call: -
cdr3_length: 15
v_call: TRBV9
j_call: TRBJ2-7
clone_size: few

cdr3_nt: TGTGCCAGCAGCGTTAGCGGGAGAGAGACCCAGTACTTC
cdr3_aa: CASSVSGRETQYF
d_call: TRBD2
cdr3_length: 13
v_call: TRBV7-8
j_call: TRBJ2-5
clone_size: many

cdr3_nt: TGTGCCAGTAGTATGGCTAGCGACACAGATACGCAGTATTTT
cdr3_aa: CASSMASDTDTQYF
d_call: -
cdr3_length: 14
v_call: TRBV19
j_call: TRBJ2-3
clone_size: many

cdr3_nt: TGTGCCAGCACCGATTGGGGGGGAAATGAGCAGTTCTTC
cdr3_aa: CASTDWGGNEQFF
d_call: TRBD2
cdr3_length: 13
v_call: TRBV6-2/TRBV6-3
j_call: TRBJ2-1
clone_size: many

cdr3_nt: TGTGCCAGCAGTCCCGGACGGGAAAAACTGTTTTTT
cdr3_aa: CASSPGREKLFF
d_call: -
cdr3_length: 12
v_call: TRBV12-3/TRBV12-4
j_call: TRBJ1-4
clone_size: -

cdr3_nt: TGTGCCAGCAGCGCAACTGGGACAGGGGACGCCGAGCAGTACTTC
cdr3_aa: CASSATGTGDAEQYF
d_call: TRBD1
cdr3_length: 15
v_call: TRBV9
j_call: TRBJ2-7
clone_size: large

cdr3_nt: TGCAGCGTTGTGCAGTTGGATGAGCAGTTCTTC
cdr3_aa: CSVVQLDEQFF
d_call: -
cdr3_length: 11
v_call: TRBV29-1
j_call: TRBJ2-1
clone_size: few

cdr3_nt: TGTGCCACCAGCAGAGTCCCAGCGGGAGGAGTAGATACGCAGTATTTT
cdr3_aa: CATSRVPAGGVDTQYF
d_call: TRBD2
cdr3_length: 16
v_call: TRBV15
j_call: TRBJ2-3
clone_size: -

cdr3_nt: TGTGCCAGCAGCTTGGTGGGTCAGAGCACAGATACGCAGTATTTT
cdr3_aa: CASSLVGQSTDTQYF
d_call: -
cdr3_length: 15
v_call: TRBV5-6
j_call: TRBJ2-3
clone_size: many

cdr3_nt: TGCGCCAGCAGCCAAGACTTCGCTAGCGGCTCCTACAATGAGCAGTTCTTC
cdr3_aa: CASSQDFASGSYNEQFF
d_call: TRBD2
cdr3_length: 17
v_call: TRBV4-3
j_call: TRBJ2-1
clone_size: many

cdr3_nt: TGTGCCAGCAGTTACGACAGGGATTCCTCCTACAATGAGCAGTTCTTC
cdr3_aa: CASSYDRDSSYNEQFF
d_call: TRBD1
cdr3_length: 16
v_call: TRBV6-2/TRBV6-3
j_call: TRBJ2-1
clone_size: many

cdr3_nt: TGTGCCAGCACCACCATAAGGGAGGCTAGCGTACTCTACGAGCAGTACTTC
cdr3_aa: CASTTIREASVLYEQYF
d_call: -
cdr3_length: 17
v_call: TRBV28
j_call: TRBJ2-7
clone_size: many

cdr3_nt: TGTGCCAGCAGCGGACTAGCGGGAGCAGCCTACGAGCAGTACTTC
cdr3_aa: CASSGLAGAAYEQYF
d_call: TRBD2
cdr3_length: 15
v_call: TRBV12-3/TRBV12-4
j_call: TRBJ2-7
clone_size: many

cdr3_nt: TGTGCCAGCGGGACTAGCGTAGCCGAGCAGTACTTC
cdr3_aa: CASGTSVAEQYF
d_call: TRBD2
cdr3_length: 12
v_call: TRBV13
j_call: TRBJ2-7
clone_size: many

cdr3_nt: TGTGCCAGTCGCCGGGCCCCGACGGGCTATGGCTACACCTTC
cdr3_aa: CASRRAPTGYGYTF
d_call: -
cdr3_length: 14
v_call: TRBV19
j_call: TRBJ1-2
clone_size: many

cdr3_nt: TGTGCCACCAGTGACCAAACAGGGGGGCGCGGGCATTACAATGAGCAGTTCTTC
cdr3_aa: CATSDQTGGRGHYNEQFF
d_call: TRBD1
cdr3_length: 18
v_call: TRBV24-1
j_call: TRBJ2-1
clone_size: many

cdr3_nt: TGTGCCAGCAGCCCATCTAACACAGATACGCAGTATTTT
cdr3_aa: CASSPSNTDTQYF
d_call: -
cdr3_length: 13
v_call: TRBV7-9
j_call: TRBJ2-3
clone_size: many

cdr3_nt: TGCAGTGCTAGTGACTCCTTTTGGACAGCCTACAATGAGCAGTTCTTC
cdr3_aa: CSASDSFWTAYNEQFF
d_call: -
cdr3_length: 16
v_call: TRBV20-1
j_call: TRBJ2-1
clone_size: many

cdr3_nt: TGCGCCAGCAGCCATTCGGGGCTGAGCACCGGGGAGCTGTTTTTT
cdr3_aa: CASSHSGLSTGELFF
d_call: -
cdr3_length: 15
v_call: TRBV4-3
j_call: TRBJ2-2
clone_size: medium-sized

cdr3_nt: TGTGCCAGTAGCATTCCGGGACTAGATAATGAGCAGTTCTTC
cdr3_aa: CASSIPGLDNEQFF
d_call: TRBD2
cdr3_length: 14
v_call: TRBV19
j_call: TRBJ2-1
clone_size: once

cdr3_nt: TGTGTCAGCAGTTTAAGCCGCTACGAGCAGTACTTC
cdr3_aa: CVSSLSRYEQYF
d_call: -
cdr3_length: 12
v_call: TRBV28
j_call: TRBJ2-7
clone_size: -